This T cell receptor (beta chain) was sequenced during a study of blood T cell repertoires in COVID-19 (TCRdb year 2020). Study-level background: Samples covering the acute and convalescent phases of COVID-19 were provided by collaborators in the United States, Italy and Spain. The prospective study material was composed of cDNA or gDNA derived from T cells, B-cell-depleted T cells, or PBMCs. Deeply sampled blood TCRbeta repertoires from subjects exposed to, actively infected with, or recovered from COVID-19 were included in the dataset. The repertoires were released in a freely available public database intended as a resource for research on the immune response to SARS-CoV-2. Samples were obtained from the ongoing ImmuneRACE study (first 160 participants) and from 1,000 to 1,500 subjects provided by 6 global collaborators. Nearly every sample came with metadata listing a de-identified subject ID, COVID-19 status, age in years and sex. Where available, HLA class I and class II types were obtained from metadata supplied by the sample provider rather than from assay-based typing. Beyond this particular receptor, the publication reports: The quantity of clinical and demographic metadata differed by source and by participant and was supplied without curation.

For this chain, trimming is 2 bases at the V end and 3 bases at the J end, and the number of junction bases without a gene match is 3. There are 16 amino acids in the CDR3, from cysteine to phenylalanine inclusive. Left in the record is the CDR3 DNA by itself, 48 bases read in frame from the first base. CDR1 and CDR2 were assigned from the germline V gene as MNHNS and SASEGT. This clone has only a few counts. Its antigen is still unknown. Base quality data are lacking; no much larger clone is found one base away. TCRbeta CDR3 regions were amplified from genomic DNA using the immunoSEQ Assay, a bias-controlled multiplex PCR. Turning to the authors' computational methods: Within the assay, amplification of reference gene primers was used to estimate how many nucleated cells each sample contained. To quantify the absolute abundance of each unique TCRbeta CDR3 rearrangement, sequence reads were collapsed and filtered. Productive Simpson clonality was computed per sample as the square root of Simpson's diversity index over productive rearrangements. This immuneACCESS table, as held by TCRdb, lists in-frame sequences with V and J called but not all clones. Of the missing ones, under half trace to an unresolved V gene in checked studies; the others have no known cause. That table is the source of V, J and clone size, and D and trimming were worked out from the DNA. Across this sample there are about 80,000 clones, with 88% seen only once. The ten largest clonotypes hold nearly 5% of the sample.

The collaborating institutions used their own protocols to collect whole blood in K2EDTA tubes. For TCRbeta analysis, collaborators shipped samples in one of three forms: frozen whole blood, isolated PBMCs, or DNA extracted from either of those sample types. The material sequenced was peripheral blood. The sequence links TRBV6-1 to TRBJ2-6; 8 central nucleotides agree with TRBD1. This sequence originates from a woman of 80 years or more with acute or convalescent COVID-19. The CDR3 region: CASSEIDRGGANVLTF. At the DNA level, the sequence is TGTGCCAGCAGTGAAATCGACAGGGGTGGGGCCAACGTCCTGACTTTC.